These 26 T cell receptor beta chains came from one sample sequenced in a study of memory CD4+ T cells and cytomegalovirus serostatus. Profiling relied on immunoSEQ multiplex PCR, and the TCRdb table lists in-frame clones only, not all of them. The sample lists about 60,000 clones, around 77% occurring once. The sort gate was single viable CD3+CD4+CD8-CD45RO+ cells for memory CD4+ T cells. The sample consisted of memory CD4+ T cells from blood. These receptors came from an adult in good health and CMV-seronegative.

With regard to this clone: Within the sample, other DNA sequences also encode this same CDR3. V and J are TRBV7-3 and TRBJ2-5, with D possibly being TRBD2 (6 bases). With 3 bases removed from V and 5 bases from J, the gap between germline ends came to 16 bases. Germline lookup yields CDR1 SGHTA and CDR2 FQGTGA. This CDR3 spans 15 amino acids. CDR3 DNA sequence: TGTGCCAGCAGCTTGACCGGGACGGAGGGGGAGACCCAGTACTTC. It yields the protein CASSLTGTEGETQYF.

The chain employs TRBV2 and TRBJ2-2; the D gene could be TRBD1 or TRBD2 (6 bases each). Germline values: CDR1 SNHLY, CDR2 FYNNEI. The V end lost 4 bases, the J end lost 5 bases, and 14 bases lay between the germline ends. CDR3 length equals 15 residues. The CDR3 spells CASSVSGGETGELFF. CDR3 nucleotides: TGTGCCAGCAGTGTTTCCGGGGGCGAAACCGGGGAGCTGTTTTTT.

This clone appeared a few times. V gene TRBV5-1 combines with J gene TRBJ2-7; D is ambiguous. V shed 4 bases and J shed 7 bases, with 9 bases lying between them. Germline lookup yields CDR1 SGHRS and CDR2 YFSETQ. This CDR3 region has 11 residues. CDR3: CASSRKEEQYF. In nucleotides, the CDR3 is TGCGCCAGCAGCCGCAAGGAGGAGCAGTACTTC.

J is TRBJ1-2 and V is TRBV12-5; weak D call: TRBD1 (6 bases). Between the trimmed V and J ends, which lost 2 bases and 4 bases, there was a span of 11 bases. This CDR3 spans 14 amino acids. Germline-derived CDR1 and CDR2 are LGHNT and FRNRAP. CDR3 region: CASGLSGAGYGYTF. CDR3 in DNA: TGTGCTAGTGGTTTGTCAGGGGCCGGCTATGGCTACACCTTC.

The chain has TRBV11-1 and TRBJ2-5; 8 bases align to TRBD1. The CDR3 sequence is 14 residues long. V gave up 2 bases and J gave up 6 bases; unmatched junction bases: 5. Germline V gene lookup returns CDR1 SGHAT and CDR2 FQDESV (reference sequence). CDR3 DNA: TGTGCCAGCAGCTTACCCGGACAGGGACAGACCCAGTACTTC. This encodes CASSLPGQGQTQYF. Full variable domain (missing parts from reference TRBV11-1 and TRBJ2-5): EAEVAQSPRYKITEKSQAVAFWCDPISGHATLYWYRQILGQGPELLVQFQDESVVDDSQLPKDRFSAERLKGVDSTLKIQPAELGDSAMYLCASSLPGQGQTQYFGPGTRLLVL.

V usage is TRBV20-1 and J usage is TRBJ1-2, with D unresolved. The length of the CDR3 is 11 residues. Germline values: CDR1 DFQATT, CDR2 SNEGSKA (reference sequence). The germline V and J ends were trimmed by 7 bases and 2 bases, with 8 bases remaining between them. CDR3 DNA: TGCAGTGTGAAAACCAACTATGGCTACACCTTC. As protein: CSVKTNYGYTF.

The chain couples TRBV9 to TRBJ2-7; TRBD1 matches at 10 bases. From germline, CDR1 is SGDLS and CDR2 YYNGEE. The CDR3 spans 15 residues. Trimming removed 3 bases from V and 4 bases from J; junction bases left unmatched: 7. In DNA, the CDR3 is TGTGCCAGCAGCGCTCATGGGACAGGGGCTTACGAGCAGTACTTC. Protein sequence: CASSAHGTGAYEQYF.

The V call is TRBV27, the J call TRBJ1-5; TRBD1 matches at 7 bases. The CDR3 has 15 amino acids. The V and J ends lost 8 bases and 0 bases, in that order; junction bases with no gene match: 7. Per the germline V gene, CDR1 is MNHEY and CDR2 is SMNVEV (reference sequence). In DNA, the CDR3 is TGTGCCAGCGGTGAGGGACAGAATAGCAATCAGCCCCAGCATTTT. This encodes CASGEGQNSNQPQHF.

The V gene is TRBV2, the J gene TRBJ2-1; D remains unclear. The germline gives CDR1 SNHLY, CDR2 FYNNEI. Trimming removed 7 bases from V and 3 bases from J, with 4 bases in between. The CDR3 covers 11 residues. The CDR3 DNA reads TGTGCCAGCACCAACTACAATGAGCAGTTCTTC. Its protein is CASTNYNEQFF. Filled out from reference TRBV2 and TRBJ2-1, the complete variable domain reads EPEVTQTPSHQVTQMGQEVILRCVPISNHLYFYWYRQILGQKVEFLVSFYNNEISEKSEIFDDQFSVERPDGSNFTLKIRSTKLEDSAMYFCASTNYNEQFFGPGTRLTVL.

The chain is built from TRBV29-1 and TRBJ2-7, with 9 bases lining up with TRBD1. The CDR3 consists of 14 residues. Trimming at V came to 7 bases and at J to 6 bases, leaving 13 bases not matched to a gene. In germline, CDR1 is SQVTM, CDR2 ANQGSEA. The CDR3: CSATAGQGNGEQYF. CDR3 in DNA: TGCAGCGCTACTGCGGGACAGGGTAATGGCGAGCAGTACTTC.

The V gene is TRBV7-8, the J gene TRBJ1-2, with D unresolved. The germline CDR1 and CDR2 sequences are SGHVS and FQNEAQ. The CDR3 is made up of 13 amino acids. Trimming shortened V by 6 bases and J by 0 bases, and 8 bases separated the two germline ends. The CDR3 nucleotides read TGTGCCAGCAGTCCAGGCTCTAACTATGGCTACACCTTC. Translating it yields CASSPGSNYGYTF. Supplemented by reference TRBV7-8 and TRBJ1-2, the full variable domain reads GAGVSQSPRYKVAKRGQDVALRCDPISGHVSLFWYQQALGQGPEFLTYFQNEAQLDKSGLPSDRFFAERPEGSVSTLKIQRTQQEDSAVYLCASSPGSNYGYTFGSGTRLTVV.

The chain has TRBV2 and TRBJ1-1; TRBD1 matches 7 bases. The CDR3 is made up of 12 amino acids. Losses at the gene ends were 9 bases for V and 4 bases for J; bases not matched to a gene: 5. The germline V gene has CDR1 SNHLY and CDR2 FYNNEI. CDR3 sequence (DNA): TGTGCCAGAGGGGGCCAGGGCACTGAAGCTTTCTTT. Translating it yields CARGGQGTEAFF. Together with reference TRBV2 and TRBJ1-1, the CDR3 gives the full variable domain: EPEVTQTPSHQVTQMGQEVILRCVPISNHLYFYWYRQILGQKVEFLVSFYNNEISEKSEIFDDQFSVERPDGSNFTLKIRSTKLEDSAMYFCARGGQGTEAFFGQGTRLTVV.

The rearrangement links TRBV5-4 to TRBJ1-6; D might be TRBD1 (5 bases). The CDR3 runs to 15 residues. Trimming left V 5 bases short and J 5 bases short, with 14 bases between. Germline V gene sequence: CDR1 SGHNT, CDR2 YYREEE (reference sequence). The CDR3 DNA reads TGTGCCAGCAGACCATACGACAGAGATAATTCACCCCTCCACTTT. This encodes CASRPYDRDNSPLHF. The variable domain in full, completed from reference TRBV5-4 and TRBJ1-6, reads ETGVTQSPTHLIKTRGQQVTLRCSSQSGHNTVSWYQQALGQGPQFIFQYYREEENGRGNFPPRFSGLQFPNYSSELNVNALELDDSALYLCASRPYDRDNSPLHFGNGTRLTVT.

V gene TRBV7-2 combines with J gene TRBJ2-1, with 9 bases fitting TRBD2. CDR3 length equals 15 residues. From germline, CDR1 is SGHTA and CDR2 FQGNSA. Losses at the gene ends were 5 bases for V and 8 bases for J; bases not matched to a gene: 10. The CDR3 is CASSKFEIAGDEQFF. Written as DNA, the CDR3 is TGTGCCAGCAGCAAGTTTGAGATAGCGGGAGATGAGCAGTTCTTC. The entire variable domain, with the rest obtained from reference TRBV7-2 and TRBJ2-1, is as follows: GAGVSQSPSNKVTEKGKDVELRCDPISGHTALYWYRQSLGQGLEFLIYFQGNSAPDKSGLPSDRFSAERTGGSVSTLTIQRTQQEDSAVYLCASSKFEIAGDEQFFGPGTRLTVL.

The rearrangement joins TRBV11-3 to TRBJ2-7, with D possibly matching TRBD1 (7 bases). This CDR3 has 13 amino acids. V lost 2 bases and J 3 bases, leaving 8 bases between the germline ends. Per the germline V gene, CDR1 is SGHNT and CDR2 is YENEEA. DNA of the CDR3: TGTGCCAGCAGCTTACAGGGGGGCTACGAGCAGTACTTC. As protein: CASSLQGGYEQYF.

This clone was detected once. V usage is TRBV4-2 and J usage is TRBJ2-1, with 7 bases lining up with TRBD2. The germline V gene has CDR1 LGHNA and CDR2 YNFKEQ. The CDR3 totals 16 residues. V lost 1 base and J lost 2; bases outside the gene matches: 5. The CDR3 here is CASSQGAGDPYNEQFF. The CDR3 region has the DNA TGTGCCAGCAGCCAAGGGGCGGGGGACCCCTACAATGAGCAGTTCTTC.

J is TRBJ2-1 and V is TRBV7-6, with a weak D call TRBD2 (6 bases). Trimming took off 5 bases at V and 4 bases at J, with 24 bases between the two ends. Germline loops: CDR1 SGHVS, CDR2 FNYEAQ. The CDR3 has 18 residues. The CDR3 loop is CASSPSVWARTTYNEQFF. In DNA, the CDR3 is TGTGCCAGCAGCCCCTCGGTCTGGGCTAGGACTACTTACAATGAGCAGTTCTTC.

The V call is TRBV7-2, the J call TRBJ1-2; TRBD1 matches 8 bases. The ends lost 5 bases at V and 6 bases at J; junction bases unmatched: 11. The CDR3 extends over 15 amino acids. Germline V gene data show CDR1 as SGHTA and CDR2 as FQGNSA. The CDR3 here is CASSIRTGTEDGYTF. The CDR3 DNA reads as TGTGCCAGCAGCATACGGACAGGGACAGAGGATGGCTACACCTTC.

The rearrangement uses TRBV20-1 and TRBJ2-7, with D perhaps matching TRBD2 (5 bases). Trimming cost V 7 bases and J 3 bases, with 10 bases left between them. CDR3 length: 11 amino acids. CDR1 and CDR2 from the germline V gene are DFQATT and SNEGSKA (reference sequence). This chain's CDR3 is CSVIANYEQYF. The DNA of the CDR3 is TGCAGTGTGATAGCGAACTACGAGCAGTACTTC.

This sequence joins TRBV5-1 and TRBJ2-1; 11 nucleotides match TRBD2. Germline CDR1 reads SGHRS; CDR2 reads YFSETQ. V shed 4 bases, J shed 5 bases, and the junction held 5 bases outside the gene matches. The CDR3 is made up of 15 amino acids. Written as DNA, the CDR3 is TGCGCCAGCAGCCCCCTAGCGGGGGGCCACAATGAGCAGTTCTTC. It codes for CASSPLAGGHNEQFF. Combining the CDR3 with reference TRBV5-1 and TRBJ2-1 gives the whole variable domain KAGVTQTPRYLIKTRGQQVTLSCSPISGHRSVSWYQQTPGQGLQFLFEYFSETQRNKGNFPGRFSGRQFSNSRSEMNVSTLELGDSALYLCASSPLAGGHNEQFFGPGTRLTVL.

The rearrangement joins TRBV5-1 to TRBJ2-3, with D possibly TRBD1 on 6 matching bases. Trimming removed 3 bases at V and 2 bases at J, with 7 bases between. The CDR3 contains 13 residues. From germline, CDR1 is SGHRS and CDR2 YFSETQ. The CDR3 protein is CASSYRDTDTQYF. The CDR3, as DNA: TGCGCCAGCAGCTACAGGGACACAGATACGCAGTATTTT.

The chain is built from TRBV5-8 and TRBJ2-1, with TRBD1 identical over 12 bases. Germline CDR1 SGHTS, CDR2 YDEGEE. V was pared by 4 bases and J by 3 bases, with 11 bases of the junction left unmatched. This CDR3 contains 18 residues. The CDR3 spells CASSPVPGQGASYNEQFF. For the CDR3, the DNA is TGTGCCAGCAGCCCTGTCCCGGGACAGGGGGCAAGCTACAATGAGCAGTTCTTC.

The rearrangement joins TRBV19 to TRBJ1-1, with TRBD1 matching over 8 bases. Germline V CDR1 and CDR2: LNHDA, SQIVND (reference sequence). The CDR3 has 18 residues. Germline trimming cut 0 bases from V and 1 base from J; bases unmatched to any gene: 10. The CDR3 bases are TGTGCCAGTAGTATAGATCCTGCAGGGGGCCTGGGGAACACTGAAGCTTTCTTT. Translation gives CASSIDPAGGLGNTEAFF.

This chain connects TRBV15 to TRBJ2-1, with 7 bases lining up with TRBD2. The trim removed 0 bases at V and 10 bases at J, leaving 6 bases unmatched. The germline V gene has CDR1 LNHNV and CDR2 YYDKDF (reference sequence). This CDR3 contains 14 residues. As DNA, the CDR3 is TGTGCCACCAGCAGAGATGGGAGGGGAGAAGAGCAGTTCTTC. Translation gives CATSRDGRGEEQFF.

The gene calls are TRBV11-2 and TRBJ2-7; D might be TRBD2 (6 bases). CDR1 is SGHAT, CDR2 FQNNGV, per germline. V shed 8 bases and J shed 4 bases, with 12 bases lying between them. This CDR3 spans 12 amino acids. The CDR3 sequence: CASGPGVYEQYF. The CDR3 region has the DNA TGTGCCAGCGGCCCGGGGGTGTACGAGCAGTACTTC.

CDR3 loop: CASSSGGQRTEAFF. In DNA form, the CDR3 reads TGTGCCAGCAGTTCTGGGGGGCAAAGGACTGAAGCTTTCTTT. This chain joins TRBV6-1 and TRBJ1-1; maybe TRBD1 (6 bases). The germline V gene has CDR1 MNHNS and CDR2 SASEGT. This CDR3 contains 14 residues. The V gene lost 5 bases and the J gene lost 5 bases, with 15 bases spanning the gap.